The next 28 T cell receptor beta chains were all read from a single sample in a study of tumor-infiltrating lymphocytes in localized non-small cell lung cancer. Here immunoSEQ multiplex PCR was the method, and the copy in TCRdb shows in-frame clones only, minus some. The table has approximately 21,000 clones, over 70% seen once. Sample: lung tumor tissue. These receptors all stem from a human donor with non-small cell lung cancer.

V usage is TRBV29-1 and J usage is TRBJ2-1; possibly TRBD1 or TRBD2 for D (6 bases each). V was shortened by 6 bases and J by 7 bases, with 19 bases between the two germline ends. The CDR3 contains 14 residues. Germline V CDR1 and CDR2: SQVTM, ANQGSEA. The CDR3 loop is CSVRGGGGTNEQFF. The CDR3 DNA is TGCAGCGTCCGTGGAGGGGGAGGTACGAATGAGCAGTTCTTC.

This sequence joins TRBV4-1 and TRBJ2-3; 7 nucleotides line up with TRBD1. The J segment lost 5 bases and the V segment lost 5 bases, leaving 10 bases of the junction unmatched. Germline V gene sequence: CDR1 MGHRA, CDR2 YSYEKL. The CDR3 totals 15 residues. CDR3 sequence reads: CASSYATGNQDTQYF. As DNA, the CDR3 is TGCGCCAGCAGCTACGCGACAGGGAACCAAGATACGCAGTATTTT.

The count of this clone is one. This chain uses TRBV7-9 with TRBJ2-5; 7 bases line up with TRBD2. The end of the DNA is better explained by TRBJ2-7, so the J call may be wrong. The CDR3 contains 13 residues. The germline gives CDR1 SEHNR, CDR2 FQNEAQ (reference sequence). The CDR3 reads CASSQSGTYEQYF. CDR3 DNA sequence: TGTGCCAGCAGCCAAAGCGGGACCTACGAGCAGTACTTC.

The genes are TRBV2 and TRBJ2-7; the match to TRBD2 covers 14 bases. The V gene end was trimmed by 7 bases and the J gene end by 2 bases; junction bases not matched to a gene: 1. CDR3 size: 14 residues. The germline gives CDR1 SNHLY, CDR2 FYNNEI. CDR3 in DNA: TGTGCCAGCATGGGACTAGCGGGGGCCTACGAGCAGTACTTC. Translating it yields CASMGLAGAYEQYF.

This chain joins TRBV27 and TRBJ2-2; 13 positions agree with TRBD2. The CDR3 sequence is 15 residues long. Germline V lookup: CDR1 MNHEY, CDR2 SMNVEV (reference sequence). V dropped 4 bases and J dropped 6; count of bases not matched to a gene: 2. Here the CDR3 reads CASSWGLAGSGELFF. CDR3 DNA sequence: TGTGCCAGCAGTTGGGGACTAGCGGGATCCGGGGAGCTGTTTTTT.

This clone was seen a single time. The V gene is TRBV7-8, the J gene TRBJ2-5; D remains unclear. The CDR3 has 15 residues. The germline V and J ends were trimmed by 5 bases and 0 bases, with 13 bases remaining between them. Germline lookup yields CDR1 SGHVS and CDR2 FQNEAQ. The CDR3 here is CASSPQTAYQETQYF. DNA for the CDR3: TGTGCCAGCAGCCCTCAAACAGCTTACCAAGAGACCCAGTACTTC.

J is TRBJ1-1 and V is TRBV5-1; no definite D call. The length of the CDR3 is 15 residues. Germline V gene data show CDR1 as SGHRS and CDR2 as YFSETQ. V was pared by 4 bases and J by 1 base, with 14 bases between. CDR3 region: CASSPRGVQNTEAFF. In DNA form, the CDR3 reads TGCGCCAGCAGCCCCCGAGGAGTGCAGAACACTGAAGCTTTCTTT.

This sequence joins TRBV18 and TRBJ2-7, with D possibly called TRBD1 or TRBD2 (5 bases each). Germline loops: CDR1 KGHSH, CDR2 LQKENI. With 6 bases removed from V and 4 bases from J, the gap between germline ends came to 13 bases. The CDR3 runs to 13 residues. The CDR3 sequence: CASSGVGPYEQYF. CDR3 nucleotides: TGTGCCAGCTCGGGGGTTGGTCCGTACGAGCAGTACTTC.

The chain uses TRBV5-1 and TRBJ1-1; D not certain. This CDR3 has 15 residues. V dropped 0 bases and J dropped 2 bases, with 11 bases sitting between them. Germline CDR1 is SGHRS and CDR2 is YFSETQ. This CDR3 is CASSLDGRVNTEAFF. The CDR3 DNA reads as TGCGCCAGCAGCTTGGACGGGCGCGTAAACACTGAAGCTTTCTTT.

This clone was found a few times. The chain couples TRBV7-2 to TRBJ2-3, with D possibly matching TRBD1 (5 bases). Germline CDR1 SGHTA, CDR2 FQGNSA. Trimming cost V 3 bases and J 2 bases, with 9 bases left between them. This CDR3 is 14 amino acids long. CDR3: CASSFRQSTDTQYF. CDR3 nucleotides: TGTGCCAGCAGCTTTAGACAGTCCACAGATACGCAGTATTTT.

There are a few counts of this clone. The chain recombines TRBV2 with TRBJ1-1; 10 bases are a match to TRBD1. The CDR3 is 13 amino acids. Germline CDR1 and CDR2: SNHLY and FYNNEI. V trimming: 6 bases; J trimming: 5 bases; junction bases outside the gene matches: 3. The CDR3, as DNA: TGTGCCAGCAGCCGGGACAGGGGAACTGAAGCTTTCTTT. It yields the protein CASSRDRGTEAFF.

The V gene is TRBV30, the J gene TRBJ2-2; D is perhaps TRBD1 (5 bases). Germline CDR1 and CDR2: GTSNPN and SVGIG (reference sequence). V shed 1 base and J shed 5 bases, with 11 bases lying between them. The CDR3 runs to 14 residues. This CDR3 reads CAWSAAGRTGELFF. The DNA for the CDR3 is TGTGCCTGGAGTGCGGCAGGGCGTACCGGGGAGCTGTTTTTT.

The chain uses TRBV6-1 and TRBJ2-3, with 8 bases that match TRBD1. CDR3 length equals 14 residues. Germline CDR1 and CDR2: MNHNS and SASEGT. V lost 5 bases, J lost 6 bases, and 7 bases stayed unmatched. The CDR3 reads CASSRDRGGDTQYF. The CDR3 DNA is TGTGCCAGCAGTCGAGACAGGGGAGGCGATACGCAGTATTTT.

This chain uses TRBV4-3 with TRBJ2-2; TRBD1 matches at 7 bases. Germline values: CDR1 LGHNA, CDR2 YSLEER. The V and J ends lost 0 bases and 7 bases, in that order; junction bases with no gene match: 8. The CDR3 extends over 16 amino acids. CDR3 sequence: CASSQDSNRGGGELFF. Here the CDR3 DNA reads TGCGCCAGCAGCCAAGATTCGAACAGGGGCGGCGGGGAGCTGTTTTTT.

The chain's CDR3 is CASSLVGGPGSTDTQYF. Written as DNA, the CDR3 is TGTGCCAGCAGCTTAGTTGGCGGTCCCGGCAGTACAGATACGCAGTATTTT. The V call is TRBV7-6, the J call TRBJ2-3; unclear D gene. CDR3 length: 17 residues. Germline-derived CDR1 and CDR2 are SGHVS and FNYEAQ. V lost 1 base and J lost 3, with 17 bases in between.

V is TRBV5-4 and J is TRBJ2-1; no definite D call. The germline gives CDR1 SGHNT, CDR2 YYREEE (reference sequence). This CDR3 comprises 15 residues. V lost 3 bases, J lost 5 bases, and 15 bases lay in between. The DNA for the CDR3 is TGTGCCAGCAGCTATCGACTGCAAATTAACAATGAGCAGTTCTTC. It specifies CASSYRLQINNEQFF.

The chain is built from TRBV5-1 and TRBJ1-1; TRBD1 matches at 7 bases. The V gene end was trimmed by 4 bases and the J gene end by 4 bases; junction bases not matched to a gene: 7. The CDR3 spans 14 residues. In germline, CDR1 is SGHRS, CDR2 YFSETQ. The CDR3, as DNA: TGCGCCAGCAGCCTGGGGACAGAAGGCACTGAAGCTTTCTTT. Translated, it gives CASSLGTEGTEAFF.

This clone appeared once. This rearrangement joins TRBV11-2 to TRBJ1-2, with D unclear. This CDR3 is built from 12 residues. Germline CDR1 reads SGHAT; CDR2 reads FQNNGV. V was trimmed by 3 bases and J by 2 bases, leaving 4 bases between them. The CDR3 nucleotides are TGTGCCAGCAGCTTGGCGAACTATGGCTACACCTTC. It encodes CASSLANYGYTF. Full variable domain (rest looked up from reference TRBV11-2 and TRBJ1-2): EAGVAQSPRYKIIEKRQSVAFWCNPISGHATLYWYQQILGQGPKLLIQFQNNGVVDDSQLPKDRFSAERLKGVDSTLKIQPAKLEDSAVYLCASSLANYGYTFGSGTRLTVV.

Only a few counts were recorded for this clone. The rearrangement joins TRBV14 to TRBJ1-5; D ambiguous. Trimming took off 0 bases at V and 10 bases at J, with 10 bases between the two ends. CDR1 SGHDN and CDR2 FVKESK come from the germline V gene. This CDR3 contains 13 residues. The CDR3 DNA sequence: TGTGCCAGCAGCCAAGAGTTATATACCCCCCAGCATTTT. This translates into CASSQELYTPQHF. The complete variable domain, with remaining parts taken from reference TRBV14 and TRBJ1-5, reads EAGVTQFPSHSVIEKGQTVTLRCDPISGHDNLYWYRRVMGKEIKFLLHFVKESKQDESGMPNNRFLAERTGGTYSTLKVQPAELEDSGVYFCASSQELYTPQHFGDGTRLSIL.

The genes are TRBV29-1 and TRBJ1-2; the D gene is possibly TRBD1 (5 bases). Germline-derived CDR1 and CDR2 are SQVTM and ANQGSEA. Trimming removed 5 bases from V and 6 bases from J, with 13 bases in between. The CDR3 is 12 residues long. The CDR3 here is CSVHGGFDGYTF. CDR3 sequence (DNA): TGCAGCGTTCATGGGGGGTTCGATGGCTACACCTTC.

This clone occurred a few times. This rearrangement joins TRBV5-1 to TRBJ1-5, with D unresolved. CDR3 length equals 15 residues. Per germline, CDR1 SGHRS and CDR2 YFSETQ. V lost 0 bases, J lost 7 bases, and 14 bases lay in between. In nucleotides, the CDR3 is TGCGCCAGCAGCTTGGAAGGGTTACGGGTCCAGCCCCAGCATTTT. It codes for CASSLEGLRVQPQHF.

The chain links TRBV4-3 to TRBJ1-2; 10 nucleotides line up with TRBD1. Germline V gene lookup returns CDR1 LGHNA and CDR2 YSLEER. Trimming took 1 base from V and 6 from J; bases not matched to a gene: 5. The CDR3 contains 15 residues. CDR3 nucleotides: TGCGCCAGCAGCCAAGGGGACAGGGGTCAAAATGGCTACACCTTC. Protein product: CASSQGDRGQNGYTF.

This clone was detected only once. V usage is TRBV4-3 and J usage is TRBJ1-4; a possible D gene is TRBD1 (6 bases). Trimming cost V 4 bases and J 8 bases, with 14 bases left between them. The CDR3 sequence is 14 residues long. Germline V CDR1 and CDR2: LGHNA, YSLEER. The CDR3 DNA is TGCGCCAGCAGCCTTGACAGGCTAAGGGAAAAACTGTTTTTT. Encoded protein: CASSLDRLREKLFF.

J is TRBJ1-2 and V is TRBV10-3; possible D gene TRBD1, 5 bases. Germline lookup yields CDR1 ENHRY and CDR2 SYGVKD. The CDR3 length is 15 residues. V lost 4 bases to trimming and J lost 6 bases, with 18 bases between them. This chain's CDR3 is CAISARERTLDGYTF. CDR3 sequence (DNA): TGTGCCATCAGTGCCAGGGAAAGGACCTTAGATGGCTACACCTTC.

The V gene is TRBV9, the J gene TRBJ1-1; TRBD1 is a possible D gene (6 bases). V lost 4 bases and J 1 base, leaving 14 bases between the germline ends. There are 15 residues in the CDR3. The germline CDR1 and CDR2 sequences are SGDLS and YYNGEE. CDR3 nucleotides: TGTGCCAGCAGCCCAGAGGGGGTCTGGAACACTGAAGCTTTCTTT. The encoded protein is CASSPEGVWNTEAFF. Variable domain in full (rest from reference TRBV9 and TRBJ1-1): DSGVTQTPKHLITATGQRVTLRCSPRSGDLSVYWYQQSLDQGLQFLIQYYNGEERAKGNILERFSAQQFPDLHSELNLSSLELGDSALYFCASSPEGVWNTEAFFGQGTRLTVV.

The chain links TRBV6-5 to TRBJ2-7; TRBD2 matches at 10 bases. The CDR3 contains 14 residues. V was clipped by 10 bases and J by 1 base; unmatched bases: 7. Germline V gene data show CDR1 as MNHEY and CDR2 as SVGAGI. The CDR3 region has the DNA TGTGCCACCCGGCCACTAGCGGGGTCCTACGAGCAGTACTTC. Translating gives CATRPLAGSYEQYF.

This clone was detected a few times. The chain has TRBV5-4 and TRBJ1-3, with a tentative D call TRBD1 (5 bases). Germline CDR1 is SGHNT and CDR2 is YYREEE (reference sequence). Trimming removed 6 bases at V and 3 bases at J, with 19 bases between. This CDR3 has 16 amino acids. CDR3 bases: TGTGCCAGCACATCCCTGGGGACGCCATTTGGAAACACCATATATTTT. This codes for CASTSLGTPFGNTIYF.

The genes are TRBV11-2 and TRBJ2-7; 9 bases map to TRBD1. Germline assignment: CDR1 SGHAT and CDR2 FQNNGV. The ends lost 6 bases at V and 3 bases at J; junction bases unmatched: 3. CDR3 length: 13 residues. CDR3 DNA sequence: TGTGCCAGCAGAAGACAGGGGGTCTACGAGCAGTACTTC. Translated, it gives CASRRQGVYEQYF.